This T cell receptor (beta chain) was recorded in a study of T cells in Graves' hyperthyroidism and ophthalmopathy. Study results and caveats: Ophthalmopathy stood apart from stable hyperthyroidism in a 13 V-J model.

Remarks on this clonotype: The antigen remains undetermined.

A patient was excluded if there was uncontrolled infection, other autoimmune disease, pregnancy or lactation. Researchers amplified the TCR beta CDR3 regions from RNA transcripts. Primed by the HTBI set, a first-round RT-PCR was run on the TCR CDR3. TCRdb reanalysed the multiplex PCR reads using MiXCR and keeps one entry per CDR3 protein. The table includes 250,000 or so distinct CDR3 sequences, 13% to 15% detected once. Sequenced material: blood. The origin of this receptor is a middle-aged woman with Graves' hyperthyroidism that later progressed to Graves' ophthalmopathy.

The CDR3: CASSLDVGPQHF. CDR3 DNA sequence: TGTGCCAGCAGCTTAGATGTAGGGCCCCAGCATTTT. The chain couples TRBV11-3 to TRBJ1-5; the D is unclear. Germline V CDR1 and CDR2: SGHNT, YENEEA. The CDR3 runs 12 residues. Trimming left V 0 bases short and J 9 bases short, with 6 bases between.